This record covers a single T cell receptor beta chain. These data come from a study of cytomegalovirus exposure and HLA in healthy donors. The CDR3 spans 15 residues. The germline gives CDR1 LGHNA, CDR2 YNFKEQ. The germline V and J ends were trimmed by 0 bases and 0 bases, with 5 bases remaining between them. The primer mix had 60 Vbeta and 13 Jbeta primers. This table comes from immunoSEQ multiplex PCR, and its TCRdb copy is limited to in-frame clones, with some not included. The table includes over 100,000 clones, about 78% detected once. The receptor was isolated from a man aged 50 to 60 in good health and CMV-seropositive. The J gene is TRBJ1-4, the V gene TRBV4-2; D is ambiguous. The sample comprised PBMCs. As DNA, the CDR3 is TGTGCCAGCAGCCAAGAAGGAGCAACTAATGAAAAACTGTTTTTT. Protein product: CASSQEGATNEKLFF.